These 8 T cell receptor beta chains were all obtained from the same sample, sequenced in a study of T cells after yellow fever vaccination. TCRdb re-called the 5' RACE reads through MiXCR, storing one row per CDR3 protein. The sample has 200,000 to 300,000 distinct CDR3 sequences; 3.6% are singletons. The source was PBMCs, collected 15 days after the yellow fever booster vaccination. The receptors derive from a man younger than 35 who received the YFV17D yellow fever vaccine.

The table lists this clonotype with many counts. This chain joins TRBV29-1 and TRBJ2-3, with 7 bases that match TRBD1. Per the germline V gene, CDR1 is SQVTM and CDR2 is ANQGSEA. This CDR3 is 14 amino acids long. V was clipped by 7 bases and J by 1 base; unmatched bases: 8. The CDR3 DNA reads TGCAGCGGCACCGGGACAGACCGCACAGATACGCAGTATTTT. Its translation is CSGTGTDRTDTQYF.

The V and J genes are TRBV19 and TRBJ1-5, with D possibly matching TRBD1 (5 bases). This CDR3 has 13 amino acids. Trimming took off 4 bases at V and 6 bases at J, with 10 bases between the two ends. Per the germline V gene, CDR1 is LNHDA and CDR2 is SQIVND (reference sequence). This CDR3 is CASSRQRPQPQHF. The CDR3 coding sequence is TGTGCCAGTAGTAGACAGCGGCCTCAGCCCCAGCATTTT.

This clonotype was picked up many times. The chain uses TRBV7-6 and TRBJ1-1; D remains ambiguous. The V gene lost 6 bases and the J gene lost 6 bases, with 17 bases spanning the gap. Germline V gives CDR1 SGHVS, CDR2 FNYEAQ. The CDR3 runs to 14 residues. CDR3 nucleotides: TGTGCCAGCAGTTCTCGTCCGATTTTAGCTGAAGCTTTCTTT. Its translation is CASSSRPILAEAFF.

Many counts were recorded for this clonotype. The J gene is TRBJ2-7, the V gene TRBV6-1, with 9 positions matching TRBD1. The CDR3 extends over 15 amino acids. Trimming removed 6 bases from V and 2 bases from J; junction bases left unmatched: 8. The germline gives CDR1 MNHNS, CDR2 SASEGT. The CDR3 DNA is TGTGCCAGCAGGGAACCCGGGACAGGGACCTACGAGCAGTACTTC. Translating gives CASREPGTGTYEQYF.

Ten or more counts support this clonotype. This chain uses TRBV10-3 with TRBJ2-3; 9 nucleotides line up with TRBD2. The CDR3 spans 17 residues. J lost 2 bases, V lost 7 bases, and 13 bases had no gene match. Germline V lookup: CDR1 ENHRY, CDR2 SYGVKD. The CDR3 coding sequence is TGTGCCATCATGGGCGGCATAAGCGGGGGGTCCACAGATACGCAGTATTTT. Its translation is CAIMGGISGGSTDTQYF.

This clonotype was counted many times. The J gene is TRBJ1-3, the V gene TRBV3-1; TRBD1 is a possible D gene (5 bases). CDR1 LGHDT and CDR2 YNNKEL come from the germline V gene (reference sequence). This CDR3 is 15 amino acids long. With 1 base removed from V and 2 bases from J, the gap between germline ends came to 9 bases. The CDR3 region has the DNA TGTGCCAGCAGCCAAGCGGGGACGCCTGGAAACACCATATATTTT. Translating it yields CASSQAGTPGNTIYF.

This rearrangement joins TRBV7-9 to TRBJ2-7; TRBD2 might be the D (5 bases). Germline-derived CDR1 and CDR2 are SEHNR and FQNEAQ (reference sequence). The CDR3 covers 15 residues. Trimming took off 3 bases at V and 6 bases at J, with 18 bases between the two ends. The CDR3 spells CASSLHSGSLSEQYF. In DNA form, the CDR3 reads TGTGCCAGCAGCTTGCATTCGGGGTCTCTCTCCGAGCAGTACTTC. The whole variable domain, filled in from reference TRBV7-9 and TRBJ2-7, reads DTGVSQNPRHKITKRGQNVTFRCDPISEHNRLYWYRQTLGQGPEFLTYFQNEAQLEKSRLLSDRFSAERPKGSFSTLEIQRTEQGDSAMYLCASSLHSGSLSEQYFGPGTRLTVT.

This clonotype showed up many times. J is TRBJ2-2 and V is TRBV20-1; D gene ambiguous. CDR1 DFQATT and CDR2 SNEGSKA come from the germline V gene (reference sequence). There are 15 residues in the CDR3. The V gene lost 0 bases and the J gene lost 1 base, with 9 bases spanning the gap. CDR3 nucleotides: TGCAGTGCTAGAGATCCCCGACAGAACACCGGGGAGCTGTTTTTT. Its translation: CSARDPRQNTGELFF.